This T cell receptor beta chain was obtained from a study of T-cell reconstitution after alpha-beta-depleted transplantation in children. Study-level findings and limits: The main origin of T-cell counts and diversity one year after transplant was newly produced T cells.

The CDR3 length is 15 residues. V lost 5 bases and J lost 3; bases outside the gene matches: 5. Germline lookup yields CDR1 SQVTM and CDR2 ANQGSEA. Unique molecular identifiers tagged the TCRbeta library. TCRdb reprocessed the PCR reads with MiXCR, giving one entry per CDR3 protein. The sample lists 330,000 or so distinct CDR3 sequences, about 7.3% occurring once. There are many counts of this clonotype. The antigen is undetermined. The sequencing used peripheral blood, collected 360 days after TCRalphabeta/CD19-depleted stem cell transplant. The origin of this receptor is a female patient between 2 and 10 years old who had a stem cell transplant for Fanconi anemia, so the T cells may come from the graft donor. The J gene is TRBJ2-2, the V gene TRBV29-1, with 11 bases lining up with TRBD1. The CDR3 bases are TGCAGCGTTCGGTGGGACAGGGGGTACACCGGGGAGCTGTTTTTT. It is translated as CSVRWDRGYTGELFF.